This TCR beta chain was obtained from a study of blood T cell repertoires in COVID-19. In the study overall: From the United States, Italy and Spain came samples of acute and convalescent COVID-19. PBMCs, B-cell-depleted T cells, or T cells were the source of the cDNA or gDNA that made up the material.

Methods used by the authors: From reference gene primer amplification, estimates of nucleated cell counts were derived. Sequencing was performed with immunoSEQ multiplex PCR; in TCRdb, only in-frame clones are kept and a portion is missing. That table supplies the V and J calls and clone size; D and trimming were determined from the DNA. There are about 410,000 clones in the sample; around nine tenths occur only once, and roughly 1.6% lies in the top ten. Seattle patient enrollment occurred during active infection, with longitudinal follow-up thereafter. The material sequenced was peripheral blood. This sequence originates from a woman aged 40 to 49 with COVID-19, enrolled during active disease.

CDR3 DNA: TGCGCCAGCAGCCGGGGACAGGCCTCTGGGGCCAACGTCCTGACTTTC. Amino acids: CASSRGQASGANVLTF. The gene calls are TRBV5-1 and TRBJ2-6; TRBD1 aligns across 8 bases. CDR3 length equals 16 residues. V shed 4 bases, J shed 0 bases, and the junction held 3 bases outside the gene matches. The germline V gene has CDR1 SGHRS and CDR2 YFSETQ.